This T cell receptor (beta chain) was sequenced during a study of post-analysis software for immune sequencing data. With regard to this clonotype: The antigen remains unidentified.

TCR beta cDNA libraries included unique molecular identifiers. TCRdb independently ran MiXCR on the PCR reads; one entry per CDR3 protein. The repertoire holds about 400,000 distinct CDR3 sequences, with approximately 38% as singletons. Overall study findings and caveats: Patients carried a handful of TRBV segments more frequently than controls did, and TRBV5-6, TRBV5-1 and TRBV20-1 were among them. Strong co-clustering by F measure was evident for samples that had been prepared in the same batch.

This CDR3 has 13 residues. Trimming cost V 6 bases and J 2 bases, with 11 bases left between them. Material for sequencing was blood. The sequence was collected from a girl under 18 with multiple sclerosis. This chain uses TRBV12-3 or TRBV12-4 with TRBJ2-7, with a weak D call TRBD1 (6 bases). This chain's CDR3 is CASSSTGAYEQYF. CDR3 nucleotides: TGTGCCAGCAGCTCGACAGGAGCCTACGAGCAGTACTTC.